Given below is one TCR beta chain in context. Antigen: not known. Sequencing of TCR beta, carried out with a high-throughput approach, was applied to CD8+ and CD4+ T cells from the blood. This specimen comes from a study of CD8 T cells in Susac syndrome. Whole-study results and caveats: The relatively small number of individuals in the TCR sequencing and HLA analysis was acknowledged by the study.

The CDR3 spans 15 residues. Per the germline V gene, CDR1 is LNHDA and CDR2 is SQIVND (reference sequence). The V and J ends lost 4 bases and 0 bases respectively, with 10 bases between them. Random-hexamer reverse transcription was applied to about 0.45 to 1 ug RNA. TCRdb passed the immunoSEQ multiplex PCR reads through MiXCR, listing each CDR3 protein once. The data hold about 200,000 distinct CDR3 sequences, with around 90% observed a single time. The sequence was obtained from a human donor with multiple sclerosis. The chain recombines TRBV19 with TRBJ1-5; TRBD1 is a possible D gene (5 bases). Sequencing was performed on CD8+ T cells from PBMCs. CDR3 nucleotide sequence: TGTGCCAGTAGTACCTCAGGGAATAGCAATCAGCCCCAGCATTTT. This gives the protein CASSTSGNSNQPQHF.